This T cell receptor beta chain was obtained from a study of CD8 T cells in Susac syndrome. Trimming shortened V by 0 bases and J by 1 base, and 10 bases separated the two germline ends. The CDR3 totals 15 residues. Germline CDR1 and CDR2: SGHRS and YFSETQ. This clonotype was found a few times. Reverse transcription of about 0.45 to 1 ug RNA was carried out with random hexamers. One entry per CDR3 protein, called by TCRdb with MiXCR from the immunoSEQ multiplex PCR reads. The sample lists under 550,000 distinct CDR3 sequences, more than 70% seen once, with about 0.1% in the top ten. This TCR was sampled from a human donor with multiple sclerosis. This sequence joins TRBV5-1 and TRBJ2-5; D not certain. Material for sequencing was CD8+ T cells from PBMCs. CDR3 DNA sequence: TGCGCCAGCAGCTTGGAAGCTCGATCCCAAGAGACCCAGTACTTC. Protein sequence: CASSLEARSQETQYF.